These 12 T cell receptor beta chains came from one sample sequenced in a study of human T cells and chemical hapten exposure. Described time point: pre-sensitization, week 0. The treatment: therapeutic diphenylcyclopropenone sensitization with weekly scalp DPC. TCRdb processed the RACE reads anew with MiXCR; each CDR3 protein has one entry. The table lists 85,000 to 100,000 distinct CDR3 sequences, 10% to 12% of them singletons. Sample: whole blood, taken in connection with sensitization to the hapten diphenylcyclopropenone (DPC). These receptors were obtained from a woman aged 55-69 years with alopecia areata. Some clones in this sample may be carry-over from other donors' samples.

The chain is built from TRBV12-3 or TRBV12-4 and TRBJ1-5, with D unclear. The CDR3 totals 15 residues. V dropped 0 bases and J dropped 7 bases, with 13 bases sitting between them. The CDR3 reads CASSLAPGSFQPQHF. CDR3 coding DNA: TGTGCCAGCAGTTTAGCGCCAGGTTCCTTCCAGCCCCAGCATTTT.

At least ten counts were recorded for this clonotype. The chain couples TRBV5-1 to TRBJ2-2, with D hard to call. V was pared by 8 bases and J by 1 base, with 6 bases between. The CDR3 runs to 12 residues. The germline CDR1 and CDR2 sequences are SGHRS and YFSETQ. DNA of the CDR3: TGCGCCAGTAAACTGAACACCGGGGAGCTGTTTTTT. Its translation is CASKLNTGELFF.

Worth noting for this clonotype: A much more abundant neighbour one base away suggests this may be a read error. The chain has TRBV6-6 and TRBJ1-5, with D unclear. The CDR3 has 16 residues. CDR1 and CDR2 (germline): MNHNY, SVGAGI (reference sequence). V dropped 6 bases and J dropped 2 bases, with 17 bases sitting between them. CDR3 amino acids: CASSPDWHSGNQPQHF. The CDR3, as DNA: TGTGCCAGCAGCCCCGACTGGCATAGCGGCAATCAGCCCCAGCATTTT.

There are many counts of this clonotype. The CDR3 DNA is TGTGCCAGCAGCTTAAATCCTTTAGAGACCCAGTACTTC. Its translation is CASSLNPLETQYF. This sequence joins TRBV11-2 and TRBJ2-5; D is undetermined. V shed 2 bases and J shed 4 bases, with 8 bases lying between them. The CDR3 is made up of 13 amino acids. Germline-derived CDR1 and CDR2 are SGHAT and FQNNGV. Full variable domain (missing parts from reference TRBV11-2 and TRBJ2-5): EAGVAQSPRYKIIEKRQSVAFWCNPISGHATLYWYQQILGQGPKLLIQFQNNGVVDDSQLPKDRFSAERLKGVDSTLKIQPAKLEDSAVYLCASSLNPLETQYFGPGTRLLVL.

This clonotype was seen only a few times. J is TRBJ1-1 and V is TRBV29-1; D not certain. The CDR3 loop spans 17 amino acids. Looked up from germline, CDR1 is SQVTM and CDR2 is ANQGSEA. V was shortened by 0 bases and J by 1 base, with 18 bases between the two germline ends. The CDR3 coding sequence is TGCAGCGTTGAAGATCTTACCTTAGGTGGCGGGAACACTGAAGCTTTCTTT. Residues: CSVEDLTLGGGNTEAFF. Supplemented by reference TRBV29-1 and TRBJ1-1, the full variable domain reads SAVISQKPSRDICQRGTSLTIQCQVDSQVTMMFWYRQQPGQSLTLIATANQGSEATYESGFVIDKFPISRPNLTFSTLTVSNMSPEDSSIYLCSVEDLTLGGGNTEAFFGQGTRLTVV.

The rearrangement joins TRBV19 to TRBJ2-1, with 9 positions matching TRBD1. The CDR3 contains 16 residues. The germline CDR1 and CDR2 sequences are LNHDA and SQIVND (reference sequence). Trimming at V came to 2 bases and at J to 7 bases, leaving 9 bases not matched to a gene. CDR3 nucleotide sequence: TGTGCCAGTAGTATACGACAGGGGGTCAAAGGAAATGAGCAGTTCTTC. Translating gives CASSIRQGVKGNEQFF.

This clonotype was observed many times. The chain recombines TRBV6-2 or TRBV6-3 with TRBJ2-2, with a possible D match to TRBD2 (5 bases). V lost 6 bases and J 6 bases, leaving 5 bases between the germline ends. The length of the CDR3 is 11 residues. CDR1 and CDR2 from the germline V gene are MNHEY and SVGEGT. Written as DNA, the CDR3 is TGTGCCAGCAGGAGGGCCGGGGAGCTGTTTTTT. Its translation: CASRRAGELFF.

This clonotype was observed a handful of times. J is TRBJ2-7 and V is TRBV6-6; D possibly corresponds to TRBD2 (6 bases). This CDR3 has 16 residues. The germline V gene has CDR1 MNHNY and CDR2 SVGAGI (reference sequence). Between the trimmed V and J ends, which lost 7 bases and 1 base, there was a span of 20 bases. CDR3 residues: CASNPSGGERSYEQYF. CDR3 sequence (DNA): TGTGCCAGCAATCCCAGCGGAGGGGAAAGGTCCTACGAGCAGTACTTC.

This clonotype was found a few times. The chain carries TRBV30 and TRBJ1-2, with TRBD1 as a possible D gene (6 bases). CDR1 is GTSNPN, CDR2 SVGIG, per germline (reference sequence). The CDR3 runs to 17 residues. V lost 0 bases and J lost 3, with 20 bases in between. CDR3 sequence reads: CAWSVPLLLGADYGYTF. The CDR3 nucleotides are TGTGCCTGGAGTGTACCTCTCCTTTTGGGGGCCGACTATGGCTACACCTTC.

CDR3 sequence reads: CASSSTGAYNEQFF. CDR3 nucleotides: TGTGCCAGCAGCTCGACCGGGGCCTACAATGAGCAGTTCTTC. The chain employs TRBV5-4 and TRBJ2-1, with D possibly being TRBD2 (5 bases). Germline V gene sequence: CDR1 SGHNT, CDR2 YYREEE (reference sequence). V lost 3 bases and J 2 bases, leaving 9 bases between the germline ends. The CDR3 is 14 amino acids.

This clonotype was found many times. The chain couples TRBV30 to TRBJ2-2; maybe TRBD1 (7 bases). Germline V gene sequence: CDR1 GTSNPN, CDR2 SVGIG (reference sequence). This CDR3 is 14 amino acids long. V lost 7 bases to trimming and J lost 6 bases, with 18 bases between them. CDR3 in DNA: TGTGCCTATTCGACAGGGCGGGGATCCGGGGAGCTGTTTTTT. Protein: CAYSTGRGSGELFF.

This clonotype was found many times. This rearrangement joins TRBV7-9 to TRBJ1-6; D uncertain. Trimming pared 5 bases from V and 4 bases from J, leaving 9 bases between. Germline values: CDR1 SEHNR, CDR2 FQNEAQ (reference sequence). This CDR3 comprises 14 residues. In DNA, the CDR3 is TGTGCCAGCAGCCCGGGAATGTATAATTCACCCCTCCACTTT. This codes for CASSPGMYNSPLHF.